The entry below gives a single T cell receptor (beta chain) sequence along with its context. The antigen remains undetermined. The PCR ran on 60 Vbeta and 13 Jbeta primers. Measured with immunoSEQ multiplex PCR; TCRdb has only the in-frame clones, and not every one. Here the sample spans 190,000 or so clones, 80% being singletons. This CDR3 comprises 17 residues. Trimming stripped 1 base from V and 5 bases from J, with 20 bases between. CDR1 and CDR2 (germline): LNHDA, SQIVND (reference sequence). The data originate from a study of cytomegalovirus exposure and HLA in healthy donors. Study results and caveats: Later genetic work tied a missense DCLRE1C variant to beta-chain V and J trimming.

The sample taken for sequencing was PBMCs. The chain carries TRBV19 and TRBJ2-5, with a possible D match to TRBD1 (5 bases). The sequence was obtained from a boy between 10 and 17 years old in good health and CMV-seronegative. CDR3 sequence (DNA): TGTGCCAGTAGTATAGCCCACAGCAGGGTCTTCGGGGAGACCCAGTACTTC. This encodes CASSIAHSRVFGETQYF.